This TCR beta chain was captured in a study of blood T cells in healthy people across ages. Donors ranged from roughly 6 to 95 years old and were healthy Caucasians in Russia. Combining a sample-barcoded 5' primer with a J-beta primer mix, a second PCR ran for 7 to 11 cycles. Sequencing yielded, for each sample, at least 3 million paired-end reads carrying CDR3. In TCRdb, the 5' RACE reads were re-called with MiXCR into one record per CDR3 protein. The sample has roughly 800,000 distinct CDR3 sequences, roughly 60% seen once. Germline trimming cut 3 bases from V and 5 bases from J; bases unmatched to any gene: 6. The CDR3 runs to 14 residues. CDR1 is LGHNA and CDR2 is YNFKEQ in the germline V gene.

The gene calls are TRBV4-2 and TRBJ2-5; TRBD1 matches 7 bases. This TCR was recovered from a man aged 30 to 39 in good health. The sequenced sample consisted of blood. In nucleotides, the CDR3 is TGTGCCAGCAGCCAGTCACAGGGGACCGAGACCCAGTACTTC. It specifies CASSQSQGTETQYF.